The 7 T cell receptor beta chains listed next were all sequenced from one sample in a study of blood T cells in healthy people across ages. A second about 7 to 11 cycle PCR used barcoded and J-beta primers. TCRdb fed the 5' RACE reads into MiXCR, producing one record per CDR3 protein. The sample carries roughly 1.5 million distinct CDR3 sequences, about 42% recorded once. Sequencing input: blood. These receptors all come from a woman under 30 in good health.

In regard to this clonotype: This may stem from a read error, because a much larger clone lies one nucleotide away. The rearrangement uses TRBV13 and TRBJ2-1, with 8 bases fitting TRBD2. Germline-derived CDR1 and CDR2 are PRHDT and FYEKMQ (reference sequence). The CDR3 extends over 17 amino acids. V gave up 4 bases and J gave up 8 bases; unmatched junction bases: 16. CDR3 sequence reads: CASSSPGFSGIPDEQFF. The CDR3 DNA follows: TGTGCCAGCAGCTCCCCTGGTTTTAGCGGGATCCCGGATGAGCAGTTCTTC.

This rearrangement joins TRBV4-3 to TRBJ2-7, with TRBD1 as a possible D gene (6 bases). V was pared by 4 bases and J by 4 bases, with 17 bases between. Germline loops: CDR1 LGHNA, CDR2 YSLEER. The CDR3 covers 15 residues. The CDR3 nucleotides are TGCGCCAGCAGCCCAGTGTGGGACACCTTTTACGAGCAGTACTTC. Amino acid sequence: CASSPVWDTFYEQYF.

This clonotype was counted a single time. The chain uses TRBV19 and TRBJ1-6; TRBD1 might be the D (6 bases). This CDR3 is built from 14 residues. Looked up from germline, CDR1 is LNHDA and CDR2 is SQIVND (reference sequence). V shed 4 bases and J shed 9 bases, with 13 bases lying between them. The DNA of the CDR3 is TGTGCCAGTAGTAATGGGGCAGGGGTTTCACCCCTCCACTTT. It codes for CASSNGAGVSPLHF.

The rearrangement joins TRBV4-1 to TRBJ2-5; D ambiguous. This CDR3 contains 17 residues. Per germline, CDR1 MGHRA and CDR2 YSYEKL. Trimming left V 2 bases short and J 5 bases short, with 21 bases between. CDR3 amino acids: CASSQTRTPAFSETQYF. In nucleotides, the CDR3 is TGCGCCAGCAGCCAAACTCGAACACCAGCCTTTAGCGAGACCCAGTACTTC.

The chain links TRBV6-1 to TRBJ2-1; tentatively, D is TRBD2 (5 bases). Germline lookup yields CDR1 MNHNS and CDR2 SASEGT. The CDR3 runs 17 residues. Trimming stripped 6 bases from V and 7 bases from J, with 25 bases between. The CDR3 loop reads CASRLGERFTYGNEQFF. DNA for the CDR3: TGTGCCAGCAGGTTGGGCGAGCGGTTTACCTACGGGAATGAGCAGTTCTTC.

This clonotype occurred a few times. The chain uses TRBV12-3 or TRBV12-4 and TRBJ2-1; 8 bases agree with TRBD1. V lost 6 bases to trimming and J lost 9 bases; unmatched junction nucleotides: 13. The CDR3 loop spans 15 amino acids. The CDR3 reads CASSSGTGEYREQFF. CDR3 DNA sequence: TGTGCCAGCAGCTCCGGGACAGGCGAATATCGTGAGCAGTTCTTC.

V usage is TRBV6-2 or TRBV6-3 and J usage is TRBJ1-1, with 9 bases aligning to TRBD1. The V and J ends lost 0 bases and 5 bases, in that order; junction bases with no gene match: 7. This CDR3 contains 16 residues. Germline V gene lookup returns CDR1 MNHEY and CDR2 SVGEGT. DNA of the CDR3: TGTGCCAGCAGTTACTCCAAACAGGGGGCGAAAACTGAAGCTTTCTTT. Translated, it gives CASSYSKQGAKTEAFF.